A selection of T cell receptor beta chains follows, all from one sample in a study of shared clonotypes between healthy human individuals. The table came from immunoSEQ multiplex PCR; TCRdb's copy has only in-frame clones and leaves some out. The profile shows about 380,000 clones, about 96% of them singletons. Material: memory CD8+ T cells sorted from blood. The receptors were sampled from a man in his thirties or forties in good health. The CDR3 runs from the conserved cysteine through the conserved F or W.

TRBV7-3	TRBJ2-5	CASSLTGWLAEGETQYF
TRBV7-8	TRBJ1-2	CASTGSGRLEGYGYTF
TRBV30	TRBJ1-5	CAWSVGGNQPQHF
TRBV5-1	TRBJ1-4	CASSPWTGNEKLFF
TRBV18	TRBJ1-4	CASSRGQAQNEKLFF
TRBV15	TRBJ2-3	CATSRDISGSSNTDTQYF
TRBV7-6	TRBJ2-7	CASSLTDYYEQYF
TRBV27	TRBJ1-3	CASRGNSGNTIYF
TRBV19	TRBJ2-3	CASSKTSGSGTDTQYF
TRBV4-1	TRBJ2-1	CASSHFNEQFF